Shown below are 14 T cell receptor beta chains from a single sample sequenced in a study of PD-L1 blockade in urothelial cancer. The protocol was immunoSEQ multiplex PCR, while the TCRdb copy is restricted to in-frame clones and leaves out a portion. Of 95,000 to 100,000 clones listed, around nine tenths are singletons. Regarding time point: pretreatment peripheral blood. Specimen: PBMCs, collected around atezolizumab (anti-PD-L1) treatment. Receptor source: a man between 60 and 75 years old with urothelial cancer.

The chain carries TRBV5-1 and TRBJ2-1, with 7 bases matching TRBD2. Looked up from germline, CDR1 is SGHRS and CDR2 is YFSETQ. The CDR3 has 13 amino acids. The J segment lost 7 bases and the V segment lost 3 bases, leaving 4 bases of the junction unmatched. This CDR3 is CASSSDGGNEQFF. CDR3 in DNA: TGCGCCAGCAGCTCCGACGGGGGGAATGAGCAGTTCTTC. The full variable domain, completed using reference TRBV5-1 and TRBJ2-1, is KAGVTQTPRYLIKTRGQQVTLSCSPISGHRSVSWYQQTPGQGLQFLFEYFSETQRNKGNFPGRFSGRQFSNSRSEMNVSTLELGDSALYLCASSSDGGNEQFFGPGTRLTVL.

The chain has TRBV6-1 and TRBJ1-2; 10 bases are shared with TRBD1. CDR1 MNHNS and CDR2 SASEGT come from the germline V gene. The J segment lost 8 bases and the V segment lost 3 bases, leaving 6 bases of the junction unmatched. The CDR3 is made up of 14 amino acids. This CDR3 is CASSEMGQGRGYTF. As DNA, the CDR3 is TGTGCCAGCAGTGAGATGGGACAGGGGAGGGGCTACACCTTC.

CDR3 loop: CASSKRRGGTSTYEQYF. The CDR3 coding sequence is TGTGCCAGCAGCAAACGGCGAGGGGGCACATCCACCTACGAGCAGTACTTC. The J gene is TRBJ2-7, the V gene TRBV21-1; the DNA was not compared with TRBD1, the D call given in the table. TRBV21-1 is marked as a pseudogene. The CDR3 consists of 17 residues.

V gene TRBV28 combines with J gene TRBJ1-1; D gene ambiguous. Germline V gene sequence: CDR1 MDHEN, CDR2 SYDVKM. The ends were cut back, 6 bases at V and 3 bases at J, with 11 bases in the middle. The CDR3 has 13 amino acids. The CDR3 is CASRPPGDTEAFF. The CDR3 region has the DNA TGTGCCAGCAGGCCCCCGGGTGACACTGAAGCTTTCTTT.

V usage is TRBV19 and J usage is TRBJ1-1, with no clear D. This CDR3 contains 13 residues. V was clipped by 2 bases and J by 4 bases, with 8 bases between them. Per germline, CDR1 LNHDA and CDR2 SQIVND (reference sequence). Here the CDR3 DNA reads TGTGCCAGTAGTATATCCCGGAGCACTGAAGCTTTCTTT. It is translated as CASSISRSTEAFF.

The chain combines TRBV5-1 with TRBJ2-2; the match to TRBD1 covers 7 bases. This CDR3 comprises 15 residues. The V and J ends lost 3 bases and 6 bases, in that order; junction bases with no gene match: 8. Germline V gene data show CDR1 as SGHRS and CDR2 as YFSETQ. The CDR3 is CASSSMTGSPGELFF. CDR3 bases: TGCGCCAGCAGCTCCATGACAGGGTCCCCCGGGGAGCTGTTTTTT.

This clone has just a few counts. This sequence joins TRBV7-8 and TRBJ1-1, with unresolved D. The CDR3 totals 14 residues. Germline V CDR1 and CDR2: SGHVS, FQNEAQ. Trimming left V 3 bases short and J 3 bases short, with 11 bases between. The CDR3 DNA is TGTGCCAGCAGCTTCTGGGGAGCGGACACTGAAGCTTTCTTT. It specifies CASSFWGADTEAFF.

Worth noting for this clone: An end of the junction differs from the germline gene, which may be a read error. The chain's CDR3 is CASSIGPTGQF. The CDR3 coding sequence is TGTGCCAGTAGTATCGGCCCGACAGGGCAATTT. The rearrangement joins TRBV19 to TRBJ1-1; 7 positions match TRBD1. The CDR3 loop spans 11 amino acids. Germline loops: CDR1 LNHDA, CDR2 SQIVND (reference sequence).

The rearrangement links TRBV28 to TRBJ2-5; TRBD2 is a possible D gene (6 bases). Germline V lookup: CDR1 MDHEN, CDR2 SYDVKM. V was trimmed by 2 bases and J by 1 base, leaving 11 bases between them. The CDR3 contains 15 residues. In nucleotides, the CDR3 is TGTGCCAGCAGTTTAGCGGGGAACTTCCAAGAGACCCAGTACTTC. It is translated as CASSLAGNFQETQYF.

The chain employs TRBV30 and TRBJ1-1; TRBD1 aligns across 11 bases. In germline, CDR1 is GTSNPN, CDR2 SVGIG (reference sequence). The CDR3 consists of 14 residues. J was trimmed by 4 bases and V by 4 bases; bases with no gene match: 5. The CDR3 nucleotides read TGTGCCTGGATAGGACAGGGGGCGAGCACTGAAGCTTTCTTT. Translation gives CAWIGQGASTEAFF.

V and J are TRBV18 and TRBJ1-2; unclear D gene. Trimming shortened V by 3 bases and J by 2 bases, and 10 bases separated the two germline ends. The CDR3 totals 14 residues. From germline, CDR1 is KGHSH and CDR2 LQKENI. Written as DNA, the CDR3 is TGTGCCAGCTCACCCTCGCGTTTCAACTATGGCTACACCTTC. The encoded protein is CASSPSRFNYGYTF. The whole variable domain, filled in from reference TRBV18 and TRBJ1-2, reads NAGVMQNPRHLVRRRGQEARLRCSPMKGHSHVYWYRQLPEEGLKFMVYLQKENIIDESGMPKERFSAEFPKEGPSILRIQQVVRGDSAAYFCASSPSRFNYGYTFGSGTRLTVV.

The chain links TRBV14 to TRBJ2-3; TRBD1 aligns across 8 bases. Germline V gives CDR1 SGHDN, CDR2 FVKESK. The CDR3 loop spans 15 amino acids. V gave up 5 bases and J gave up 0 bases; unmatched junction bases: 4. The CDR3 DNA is TGTGCCAGCAGCGTAAGACAGGGGAGCACAGATACGCAGTATTTT. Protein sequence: CASSVRQGSTDTQYF.

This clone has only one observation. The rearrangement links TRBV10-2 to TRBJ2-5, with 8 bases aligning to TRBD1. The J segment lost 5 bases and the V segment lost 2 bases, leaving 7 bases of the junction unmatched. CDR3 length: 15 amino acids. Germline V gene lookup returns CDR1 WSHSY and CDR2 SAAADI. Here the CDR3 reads CASSEPGGGWETQYF. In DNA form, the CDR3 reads TGCGCCAGCAGTGAGCCAGGGGGCGGTTGGGAGACCCAGTACTTC.

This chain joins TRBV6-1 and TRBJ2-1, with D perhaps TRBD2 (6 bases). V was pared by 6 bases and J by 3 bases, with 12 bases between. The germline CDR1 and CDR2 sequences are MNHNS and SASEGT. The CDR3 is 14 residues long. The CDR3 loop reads CASRAGLSYNEQFF. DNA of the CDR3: TGTGCCAGCAGGGCGGGGCTAAGCTACAATGAGCAGTTCTTC.